This TCR beta chain was retrieved from a study of early T cells in non-severe SARS-CoV-2 infection. Study as a whole: Unsorted whole blood bulk RNA was sequenced, with unpaired chains. Whole-study results and caveats: A preference for anti-spike CD8 responses marked VDJdb matching, which missed private and CD4 specificities.

This clonotype was recorded at least ten times. The antigen is unknown. CDR3 length: 16 amino acids. Trimming took 5 bases from V and 6 from J, leaving 19 bases between them. Germline V gene lookup returns CDR1 LGHNA and CDR2 YSLEER. Attached unique molecular identifiers marked individual cDNA molecules. TCRdb ran MiXCR on the 5' RACE reads and lists one entry per CDR3 protein. The sample lists just under 45,000 distinct CDR3 sequences, roughly 10% occurring once. The sequencing sample was made of whole blood. This clonotype was obtained from an adult who was a healthcare worker with PCR-confirmed SARS-CoV-2 infection or an uninfected control (not recorded which). This chain links TRBV4-3 with TRBJ1-4; tentatively, D is TRBD1 (5 bases). The DNA of the CDR3 is TGCGCCAGCAGCAGTCGGGGCACGACCCGTGATGAAAAACTGTTTTTT. It translates to CASSSRGTTRDEKLFF.